This TCR beta chain was obtained from a study of T-cell memory formation after mild COVID-19. For the study at large: Largely donor-specific sequence clusters came from a couple of donors. Study conclusions and caveats: Mostly located in CM and EM were contracting CD4+ clones, with contracting CD8+ clones located in EMRA. Clones contracting across day 15 to 85 had a balanced CD4/CD8 profile; later expanding clones leaned CD4+. Pre-infection memory already had some responding clones, implying cross-reactive memory joined.

The length of the CDR3 is 16 residues. After removal of 1 base from V and 6 bases from J, the junction contained 7 bases not matched to a gene. CDR1 and CDR2 (germline): LGHNA, YNFKEQ. This clonotype was seen a handful of times. Its antigen is currently unknown. TCRdb recomputed calls from the 5' RACE reads with MiXCR, one row per CDR3 protein. The sample shows hundreds of thousands of distinct CDR3 sequences, roughly 25% of them seen only once. The origin of this receptor is an adult woman who had mild COVID-19 (a few samples of this study predate the infection). Cell type and time point are not known. V usage is TRBV4-2 and J usage is TRBJ2-3, with TRBD2 matching over 10 bases. Sequencing input: PBMCs or a T cell subset sorted from them (not recorded which). CDR3 coding DNA: TGTGCCAGCAGCCAAGCGAGCGGGGGGGCCGCGGATACGCAGTATTTT. Its protein is CASSQASGGAADTQYF.